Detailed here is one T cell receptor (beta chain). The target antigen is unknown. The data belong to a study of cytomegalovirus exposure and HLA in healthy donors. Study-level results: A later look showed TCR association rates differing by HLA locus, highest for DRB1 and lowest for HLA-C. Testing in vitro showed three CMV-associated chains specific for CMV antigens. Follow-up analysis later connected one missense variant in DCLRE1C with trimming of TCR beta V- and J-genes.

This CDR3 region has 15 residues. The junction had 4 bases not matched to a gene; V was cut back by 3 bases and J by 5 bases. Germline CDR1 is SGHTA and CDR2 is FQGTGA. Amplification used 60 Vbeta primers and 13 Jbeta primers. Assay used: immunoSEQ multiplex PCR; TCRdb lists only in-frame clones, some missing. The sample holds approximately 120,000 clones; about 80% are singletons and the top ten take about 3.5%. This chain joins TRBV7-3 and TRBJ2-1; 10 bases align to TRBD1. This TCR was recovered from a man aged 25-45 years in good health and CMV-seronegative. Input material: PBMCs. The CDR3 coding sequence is TGTGCCAGCAGCTTGGGGACAGGGGATAACAATGAGCAGTTCTTC. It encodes CASSLGTGDNNEQFF.